These 14 T cell receptor beta chains share one sample of origin, sequenced in a study of T-cell memory formation after mild COVID-19. MiXCR, run by TCRdb on the 5' RACE reads, gives a single entry per CDR3 protein. This table holds roughly 130,000 distinct CDR3 sequences, 16% found once. Sequenced: PBMCs or a T cell subset sorted from them (not recorded which). All receptors derive from an adult woman who had mild COVID-19 (a few samples of this study predate the infection). Cell type and time point are not known.

This clonotype was seen a handful of times. The chain carries TRBV7-9 and TRBJ1-5; D unclear. Per the germline V gene, CDR1 is SEHNR and CDR2 is FQNEAQ (reference sequence). This CDR3 region has 12 residues. Deletions cut 5 bases from V and 3 bases from J, with 5 bases between. The CDR3 nucleotides read TGTGCCAGCAGCCGTGACAATCAGCCCCAGCATTTT. As protein: CASSRDNQPQHF.

The CDR3 protein is CASSDRTGTYEQYF. CDR3 coding DNA: TGTGCCAGCAGTGATCGGACGGGAACCTACGAGCAGTACTTC. The chain couples TRBV27 to TRBJ2-7; weak D call: TRBD2 (5 bases). This CDR3 is built from 14 residues. V lost 5 bases and J lost 2, with 13 bases in between. Germline CDR1 MNHEY, CDR2 SMNVEV (reference sequence).

This clonotype was recorded at least ten times. The chain carries TRBV5-5 and TRBJ2-4; maybe TRBD2 (6 bases). Germline CDR1 reads SGHKS; CDR2 reads YYEKEE (reference sequence). The CDR3 loop spans 18 amino acids. V was shortened by 4 bases and J by 0 bases, with 20 bases between the two germline ends. CDR3 coding DNA: TGTGCCAGCAGCGCCTCGGCGGGGCAGGATCTAGCCAAAAACATTCAGTACTTC. It translates to CASSASAGQDLAKNIQYF.

The table lists this clonotype with a count of one. This chain uses TRBV29-1 with TRBJ2-5, with a possible D match to TRBD2 (5 bases). Germline-derived CDR1 and CDR2 are SQVTM and ANQGSEA. This CDR3 has 11 residues. The germline V and J ends were trimmed by 2 bases and 8 bases, with 9 bases remaining between them. The chain's CDR3 is CSVEHGRTQYF. The CDR3 coding sequence is TGCAGCGTTGAACATGGGAGAACCCAGTACTTC.

The chain combines TRBV7-3 with TRBJ2-1; D may correspond to TRBD1 or TRBD2 (5 bases each). The CDR3 runs 14 residues. Germline V gives CDR1 SGHTA, CDR2 FQGTGA. V was shortened by 5 bases and J by 5 bases, with 13 bases between the two germline ends. The CDR3: CASSLGTPNNEQFF. CDR3 in DNA: TGTGCCAGCAGCCTCGGGACCCCCAACAATGAGCAGTTCTTC.

This clonotype appeared a few times. The rearrangement links TRBV5-5 to TRBJ2-2; a weak D match, TRBD2 (5 bases). Germline V gives CDR1 SGHKS, CDR2 YYEKEE (reference sequence). The CDR3 totals 14 residues. With 3 bases removed from V and 5 bases from J, the gap between germline ends came to 11 bases. CDR3 bases: TGTGCCAGCAGCTCCGCTGCGGGTACCGGGGAGCTGTTTTTT. Its protein is CASSSAAGTGELFF.

This clonotype was observed a few times. The rearrangement links TRBV19 to TRBJ2-7, with no clear D. Germline assignment: CDR1 LNHDA and CDR2 SQIVND (reference sequence). The CDR3 is 15 amino acids. V dropped 8 bases and J dropped 1 base, with 18 bases sitting between them. Written as DNA, the CDR3 is TGTGCCAGTTCTTCTGGCATTCTTGGGTCCTACGAGCAGTACTTC. Amino acid sequence: CASSSGILGSYEQYF.

This clonotype appeared a few times. This sequence joins TRBV5-4 and TRBJ2-7, with D possibly TRBD2 on 5 matching bases. CDR3 length: 14 amino acids. Trimming cost V 4 bases and J 2 bases, with 13 bases left between them. Germline loops: CDR1 SGHNT, CDR2 YYREEE (reference sequence). The CDR3 is CASSISGVTYEQYF. The CDR3 coding sequence is TGTGCCAGCAGCATCTCCGGGGTAACCTACGAGCAGTACTTC.

This clonotype has only a few counts. CDR3 nucleotide sequence: TGTGCCAGCAGCCTAGGGACAGGGGTCTACGAGCAGTACTTC. Residues: CASSLGTGVYEQYF. V and J are TRBV7-8 and TRBJ2-7; TRBD1 matches at 10 bases. CDR1 and CDR2 from the germline V gene are SGHVS and FQNEAQ. The CDR3 is made up of 14 amino acids. Trimming removed 5 bases from V and 3 bases from J; junction bases left unmatched: 4. Based on the CDR3 plus reference TRBV7-8 and TRBJ2-7, the full variable domain is GAGVSQSPRYKVAKRGQDVALRCDPISGHVSLFWYQQALGQGPEFLTYFQNEAQLDKSGLPSDRFFAERPEGSVSTLKIQRTQQEDSAVYLCASSLGTGVYEQYFGPGTRLTVT.

This sequence joins TRBV20-1 and TRBJ2-1; 8 bases match TRBD2. J lost 2 bases, V lost 4 bases, and 4 bases had no gene match. The CDR3 has 14 amino acids. Germline V gives CDR1 DFQATT, CDR2 SNEGSKA (reference sequence). The CDR3 region has the DNA TGCAGTGCTACTGTCGGGGGGGCCTACAATGAGCAGTTCTTC. Translation gives CSATVGGAYNEQFF.

This chain links TRBV11-2 with TRBJ2-2; no definite D call. In germline, CDR1 is SGHAT, CDR2 FQNNGV. The V gene lost 5 bases and the J gene lost 8 bases, with 12 bases spanning the gap. The CDR3 consists of 13 residues. This CDR3 reads CASSLGSGGELFF. The CDR3 nucleotides are TGTGCCAGCAGCCTCGGGTCCGGAGGGGAGCTGTTTTTT. The entire variable domain, with the rest obtained from reference TRBV11-2 and TRBJ2-2, is as follows: EAGVAQSPRYKIIEKRQSVAFWCNPISGHATLYWYQQILGQGPKLLIQFQNNGVVDDSQLPKDRFSAERLKGVDSTLKIQPAKLEDSAVYLCASSLGSGGELFFGEGSRLTVL.

This clonotype was seen a few times. The chain carries TRBV5-1 and TRBJ2-7; TRBD1 or TRBD2 may be the D gene (5 bases each). Trimming removed 0 bases from V and 0 bases from J, with 16 bases in between. Germline values: CDR1 SGHRS, CDR2 YFSETQ. The CDR3 contains 17 residues. Here the CDR3 DNA reads TGCGCCAGCAGCTTGGCCGTAGGGACCGCACTCTCCTACGAGCAGTACTTC. Protein: CASSLAVGTALSYEQYF.

The V gene is TRBV15, the J gene TRBJ2-1, with 9 bases aligning to TRBD2. The CDR3 is 15 residues long. Per germline, CDR1 LNHNV and CDR2 YYDKDF (reference sequence). V lost 4 bases, J lost 3 bases, and 4 bases stayed unmatched. This chain's CDR3 is CATSNMRGGYNEQFF. The CDR3 nucleotides are TGTGCCACCAGCAATATGCGGGGGGGCTACAATGAGCAGTTCTTC. The variable domain in full, completed from reference TRBV15 and TRBJ2-1, reads DAMVIQNPRYQVTQFGKPVTLSCSQTLNHNVMYWYQQKSSQAPKLLFHYYDKDFNNEADTPDNFQSRRPNTSFCFLDIRSPGLGDTAMYLCATSNMRGGYNEQFFGPGTRLTVL.

The CDR3 here is CSAIDSGSPPYEQYF. The CDR3 DNA sequence: TGCAGTGCTATAGATAGCGGGAGTCCCCCCTACGAGCAGTACTTC. The genes are TRBV20-1 and TRBJ2-7; 9 bases agree with TRBD2. Germline loops: CDR1 DFQATT, CDR2 SNEGSKA (reference sequence). J was trimmed by 2 bases and V by 4 bases; bases with no gene match: 9. The CDR3 runs 15 residues.